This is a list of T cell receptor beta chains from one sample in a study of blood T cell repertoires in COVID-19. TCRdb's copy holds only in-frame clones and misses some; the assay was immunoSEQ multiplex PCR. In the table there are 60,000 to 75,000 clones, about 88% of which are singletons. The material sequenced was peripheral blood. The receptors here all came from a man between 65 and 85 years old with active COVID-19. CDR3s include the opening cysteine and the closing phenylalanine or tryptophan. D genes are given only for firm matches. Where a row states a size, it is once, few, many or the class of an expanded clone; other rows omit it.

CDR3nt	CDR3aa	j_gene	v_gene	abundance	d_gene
TGTGCCAGCAGCTTAGGGTTAGCGGGACCGGAGACCCAGTACTTC	CASSLGLAGPETQYF	TRBJ2-5	TRBV11-2	-	TRBD2
TGTGCCATCAGTGAGCCCGGACAGGCTGGGGTGGGCCCTGAAGCTTTCTTT	CAISEPGQAGVGPEAFF	TRBJ1-1	TRBV10-3	-	TRBD1
TGTGCCAGCAGCTTAGCCGGGACAGAGGGTCAGCCCCAGCATTTT	CASSLAGTEGQPQHF	TRBJ1-5	TRBV7-2	-	TRBD1
TGTGCCAGCAGCTTTGCGCATGGGCTAGCGGGAGGGGAGACCCAGTACTTC	CASSFAHGLAGGETQYF	TRBJ2-5	TRBV12-1	few	-
TGCGCCAGCAGCCAACGTACAGGGGGGATAGGCAATCAGCCCCAGCATTTT	CASSQRTGGIGNQPQHF	TRBJ1-5	TRBV4-1	-	TRBD1
TGCAGCGCCGGACTAGCGGTTTACGAGCAGTACTTC	CSAGLAVYEQYF	TRBJ2-7	TRBV29-1	once	TRBD2
TGTGCCAGCAGTACACAGGGGAACACTGAAGCTTTCTTT	CASSTQGNTEAFF	TRBJ1-1	TRBV25-1	once	-
TGTGCCAGCACCCAGGGGGCCCAAGAGACCCAGTACTTC	CASTQGAQETQYF	TRBJ2-5	TRBV5-6	-	TRBD1
TGTGCCAGCCGGGGGAGGCCCACAGATACGCAGTATTTT	CASRGRPTDTQYF	TRBJ2-3	TRBV28	-	-
TGTGCCAGCAGTTCGGTCCGCACGGGGGCCAACGTCCTGACTTTC	CASSSVRTGANVLTF	TRBJ2-6	TRBV28	few	-
TGTGCCAGTAGTATAGGGACTAGCGGCCCCTACGAGCAGTACTTC	CASSIGTSGPYEQYF	TRBJ2-7	TRBV19	-	TRBD2
TGTGCCAGCAGCTTAGACGGGACTAGCGGGAGGGCCGGGGAGACCCAGTACTTC	CASSLDGTSGRAGETQYF	TRBJ2-5	TRBV7-2	-	TRBD2
TGTGCCAGCAGTGCCCATGGACAGAACAATTCACCCCTCCACTTT	CASSAHGQNNSPLHF	TRBJ1-6	TRBV28	-	-
TGTGCCGGGGGGGCCGGGGAGCTGTTTTTT	CAGGAGELFF	TRBJ2-2	TRBV6-5	once	TRBD2